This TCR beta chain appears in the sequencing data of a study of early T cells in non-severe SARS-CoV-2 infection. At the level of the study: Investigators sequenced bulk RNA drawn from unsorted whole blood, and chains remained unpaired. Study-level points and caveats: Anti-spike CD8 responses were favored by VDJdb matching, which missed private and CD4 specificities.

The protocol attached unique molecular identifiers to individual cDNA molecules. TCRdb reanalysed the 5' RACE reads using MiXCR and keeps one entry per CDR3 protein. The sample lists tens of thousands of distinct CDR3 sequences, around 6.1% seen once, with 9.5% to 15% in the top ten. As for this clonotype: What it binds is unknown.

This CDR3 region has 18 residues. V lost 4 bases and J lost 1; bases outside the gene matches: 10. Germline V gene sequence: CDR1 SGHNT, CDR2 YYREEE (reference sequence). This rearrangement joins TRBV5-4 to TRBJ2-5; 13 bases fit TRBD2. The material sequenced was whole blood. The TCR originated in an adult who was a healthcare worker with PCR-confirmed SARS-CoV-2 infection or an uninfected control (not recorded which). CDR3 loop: CASSPGTSGVRSQETQYF. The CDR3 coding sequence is TGTGCCAGCAGCCCGGGGACTAGCGGGGTTCGGTCCCAAGAGACCCAGTACTTC.